This T cell receptor (beta chain) was observed in a study of shared clonotypes between healthy human individuals. In the study overall: The people who gave samples were a couple of women and a few men aged 18 to 49. The study's findings and limits: Sampling included only blood; tissue repertoires likely differ.

Study processing details: Junction-only immunoSEQ sequences carried no quality scores, so filtering differed. Sequencing was performed with immunoSEQ multiplex PCR; in TCRdb, only in-frame clones are kept and a portion is missing. V and J calls and clone size come straight from that table; D and trimming were deduced from the DNA. Of fewer than 500,000 clones listed, 75% to 80% are singletons. Samples left unsorted employed some 100 million PBMCs for genomic DNA. The CDR3 totals 14 residues. Germline V gene data show CDR1 as SGDLS and CDR2 as YYNGEE. V dropped 0 bases and J dropped 2 bases, with 9 bases sitting between them. Regarding this clone: What it recognizes is unknown.

The chain uses TRBV9 and TRBJ2-7; D is undetermined. This receptor was obtained from a woman in her forties in good health. Some clones in this sample may be carry-over from other donors' samples. The sequenced sample consisted of PBMCs. The CDR3 sequence: CASSVDYSPYEQYF. For the CDR3, the DNA is TGTGCCAGCAGCGTAGATTATAGTCCCTACGAGCAGTACTTC.